One T cell receptor beta chain is described in this entry. Assay used: immunoSEQ multiplex PCR; TCRdb lists only in-frame clones, some missing. The table includes about 340,000 clones, roughly 90% detected once. This sample is drawn from a study of blood T cell repertoires in COVID-19. Enrolment of Seattle patients took place during active infection, and they were followed longitudinally. CDR1 and CDR2 (germline): SGHDT, YYEEEE. The CDR3 extends over 13 amino acids. V was clipped by 2 bases and J by 1 base, with 6 bases between them. The chain carries TRBV5-6 and TRBJ1-1; D is ambiguous. The TCR sequence derives from a woman in her 70s with COVID-19, enrolled during active disease. Material: peripheral blood. The CDR3 nucleotides read TGTGCCAGCAGCTTCCGGGGGAACACTGAAGCTTTCTTT. Its protein is CASSFRGNTEAFF.